This T cell receptor beta chain was identified during a study of cytomegalovirus exposure and HLA in healthy donors. Study-wide context: Approximately 190 million T cells yielded 100 million to 130 million unique TCR beta sequences, as an earlier analysis found. Study-wide results and caveats: The authors assumed roughly uniform sequencing depth across donors for presence/absence analyses. For most TCR beta V segments, an earlier analysis put the productive rate at about 87% or about 30% of the time.

Vbeta (60) and Jbeta (13) primers were used in the PCR. Using immunoSEQ multiplex PCR, the repertoire was profiled, and TCRdb retains in-frame clones only, with some absent. In the table there are about 190,000 clones, roughly 80% of which are singletons. This clone was seen a single time. Its matching antigen is unknown. The TCR comes from a middle-aged man in good health and CMV-seronegative. The specimen sequenced was PBMCs.

CDR3 region: CASSNQGSYEQYF. In nucleotides, the CDR3 is TGTGCCAGTAGTAATCAGGGTTCCTACGAGCAGTACTTC. The chain couples TRBV19 to TRBJ2-7; perhaps TRBD1 as D (5 bases). V lost 4 bases to trimming and J lost 1 base, with 8 bases between them. This CDR3 has 13 amino acids. Germline CDR1 and CDR2: LNHDA and SQIVND (reference sequence).